This is a list of T cell receptor beta chains from one sample in a study of vaccination effects on CD4 cells after COVID-19. The protocol was immunoSEQ multiplex PCR, while the TCRdb copy is restricted to in-frame clones and leaves out a portion. The sample shows 50,000 to 65,000 clones, about three quarters of them seen only once. These TCRs' antigens remain unknown. Sequences were derived from CD4+ T cells from PBMCs cultured with HCoV-229E spike peptides, sampled after COVID-19 vaccination. The receptors come from a human donor who received a COVID-19 vaccine. Each CDR3 is given with its conserved first and last residue. The D gene is left open where the match is weak. Size is stated for part of the rows, as once, few or many counts, or as a class when the clone is expanded.

V	size	D	J	CDR3	DNA
TRBV6-5	-	-	TRBJ1-6	CASSYPRPSGSPLHF	TGTGCCAGCAGTTATCCCCGGCCCAGTGGTTCACCCCTCCACTTT
TRBV10-3	-	TRBD2	TRBJ2-5	CAISRTSQDGETQYF	TGTGCCATCAGCCGGACTAGTCAAGACGGAGAGACCCAGTACTTC
TRBV6-2/TRBV6-3	once	-	TRBJ2-5	CASSHGRGEETQYF	TGTGCCAGCAGTCACGGACGGGGAGAAGAGACCCAGTACTTC
TRBV5-1	once	TRBD1	TRBJ1-4	CASSLGTGDNEKLFF	TGCGCCAGCAGCTTGGGGACAGGGGACAATGAAAAACTGTTTTTT
TRBV5-1	-	TRBD1	TRBJ1-2	CASSWGPDRGRGYGYTF	TGCGCCAGCAGCTGGGGACCTGACAGGGGGCGAGGCTATGGCTACACCTTC
TRBV15	-	-	TRBJ1-1	CATSRGTRDTEAFF	TGTGCCACCAGCAGAGGGACAAGGGACACTGAAGCTTTCTTT
TRBV18	-	-	TRBJ1-2	CASSRQSYYGYTF	TGTGCCAGCTCACGTCAAAGTTACTATGGCTACACCTTC
TRBV24-1	once	-	TRBJ2-5	CATSDPGGPQETQYF	TGTGCCACCAGTGACCCCGGGGGACCTCAAGAGACCCAGTACTTC
TRBV19	-	TRBD1	TRBJ1-1	CASSSTGAGNTEAFF	TGTGCCAGTAGTTCCACAGGGGCGGGAAACACTGAAGCTTTCTTT
TRBV24-1	-	-	TRBJ1-3	CATSDPRGSGNTIYF	TGTGCCACCAGTGACCCTCGGGGGTCCGGAAACACCATATATTTT
TRBV10-2	-	-	TRBJ2-1	CASSDYRYNEQFF	TGCGCCAGCAGTGACTACCGGTACAATGAGCAGTTCTTC
TRBV18	-	TRBD1	TRBJ1-1	CASSRDSSNTEAFF	TGTGCCAGCTCACGGGACAGCTCAAACACTGAAGCTTTCTTT
TRBV5-5	-	-	TRBJ1-2	CASSWDRNYGYTF	TGTGCCAGCAGCTGGGACCGCAACTATGGCTACACCTTC
TRBV6-2/TRBV6-3	-	TRBD2	TRBJ2-5	CASSLPSSGGAGETQYF	TGTGCCAGCAGTTTGCCTAGTAGCGGGGGGGCGGGTGAGACCCAGTACTTC
TRBV9	few	TRBD2	TRBJ2-2	CASSPSRLAVTGELFF	TGTGCCAGCAGCCCCAGTAGACTAGCGGTAACCGGGGAGCTGTTTTTT
TRBV19	once	-	TRBJ1-1	CASSEHRMNTEAFF	TGTGCCAGTAGTGAGCACAGAATGAACACTGAAGCTTTCTTT
TRBV24-1	few	TRBD2	TRBJ2-5	CATSGQIGGEETQYF	TGTGCCACCAGTGGCCAGATCGGGGGGGAAGAGACCCAGTACTTC
TRBV3-1/TRBV3-2	-	-	TRBJ1-4	CASSKEGGADEKLFF	TGTGCCAGCAGCAAAGAGGGAGGGGCGGATGAAAAACTGTTTTTT
TRBV5-1	few	-	TRBJ1-1	CASSSGAFGTEAFF	TGCGCCAGCAGCTCGGGAGCATTCGGCACTGAAGCTTTCTTT
TRBV7-2	-	-	TRBJ1-4	CASSPQGGEKLFF	TGTGCCAGCAGCCCCCAGGGAGGGGAAAAACTGTTTTTT
TRBV7-3	-	-	TRBJ2-3	CASSPMSGTDTQYF	TGTGCCAGCAGCCCTATGTCGGGCACAGATACGCAGTATTTT
TRBV5-1	-	-	TRBJ2-1	CASSLGAGQFF	TGCGCCAGCAGCTTAGGGGCAGGGCAGTTCTTC
TRBV2	few	TRBD1	TRBJ2-5	CASSRDSQETQYF	TGTGCCAGCAGTCGGGACAGCCAAGAGACCCAGTACTTC
TRBV5-1	-	TRBD1	TRBJ2-2	CASSHLTGYGGELFF	TGCGCCAGCAGCCACTTGACAGGGTACGGCGGGGAGCTGTTTTTT
TRBV30	few	TRBD1	TRBJ1-2	CAWSVPFRGPYGYTF	TGTGCCTGGAGTGTACCCTTCAGGGGGCCCTATGGCTACACCTTC
TRBV19	once	-	TRBJ2-5	CASSIEGQETQYF	TGTGCCAGTAGTATTGAGGGGCAAGAGACCCAGTACTTC
TRBV18	-	TRBD1	TRBJ2-6	CASSPPGGTSGANVLTF	TGTGCCAGCTCACCACCAGGGGGCACCTCTGGGGCCAACGTCCTGACTTTC
TRBV29-1	-	TRBD2	TRBJ2-2	CSAPGRGGTGELFF	TGCAGCGCCCCCGGTCGGGGGGGAACCGGGGAGCTGTTTTTT
TRBV6-2/TRBV6-3	-	TRBD2	TRBJ2-1	CASSPGLAVRGEQFF	TGTGCCAGCAGTCCGGGACTAGCGGTTCGGGGTGAGCAGTTCTTC
TRBV10-3	-	-	TRBJ1-4	CAISESGPNEKLFF	TGTGCCATCAGTGAGTCGGGACCGAATGAAAAACTGTTTTTT
TRBV14	once	-	TRBJ1-2	CASSPTAANYGYTF	TGTGCCAGCAGCCCTACCGCAGCTAACTATGGCTACACCTTC